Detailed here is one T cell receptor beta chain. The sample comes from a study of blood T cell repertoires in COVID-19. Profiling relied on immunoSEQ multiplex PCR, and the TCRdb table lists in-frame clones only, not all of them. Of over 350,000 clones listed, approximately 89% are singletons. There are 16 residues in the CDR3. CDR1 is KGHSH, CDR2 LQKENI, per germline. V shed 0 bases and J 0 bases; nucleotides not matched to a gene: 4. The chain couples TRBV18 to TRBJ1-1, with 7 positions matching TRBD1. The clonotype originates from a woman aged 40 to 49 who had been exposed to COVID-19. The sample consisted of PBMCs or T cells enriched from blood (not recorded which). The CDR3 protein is CASSPPGQNMNTEAFF. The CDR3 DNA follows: TGTGCCAGCTCACCACCGGGACAGAACATGAACACTGAAGCTTTCTTT.